The rows below give T cell receptor beta chains drawn from one sample of a study of cytomegalovirus exposure and HLA in healthy donors. The protocol was immunoSEQ multiplex PCR, while the TCRdb copy is restricted to in-frame clones and leaves out a portion. The sample has about 360,000 clones; 86% are singletons. The material sequenced was PBMCs. The receptors were gathered from a woman younger than 35 in good health and CMV-seronegative. The CDR3 runs from the conserved cysteine through the conserved F or W. The D gene is left open where the match is weak. Clone sizes are given selectively: once, few, many, or a class where the clone is expanded.

>TRBV5-1|-|16|-|TRBJ2-3
CASSGGLTPPTDTQYF
TGCGCCAGCAGTGGTGGACTAACGCCCCCCACAGATACGCAGTATTTT
>TRBV4-2|-|15|-|TRBJ2-3
CASSQDTGATDTQYF
TGTGCCAGCAGCCAAGACACGGGAGCAACAGATACGCAGTATTTT
>TRBV14|-|20|-|TRBJ1-3
CASSQDWRKQGRETGNTIYF
TGTGCCAGCAGCCAAGATTGGAGAAAACAGGGAAGGGAGACTGGAAACACCATATATTTT
>TRBV2|-|15|once|TRBJ2-2
CASTPGEAKTGELFF
TGTGCCAGCACTCCGGGAGAGGCAAAGACCGGGGAGCTGTTTTTT
>TRBV10-3|TRBD2|14|-|TRBJ2-2
CAIGASGGAGELFF
TGTGCCATCGGAGCTAGCGGGGGGGCCGGGGAGCTGTTTTTT
>TRBV6-5|-|14|-|TRBJ1-4
CASRRLATNEKLFF
TGTGCCAGCAGGCGTCTAGCAACTAATGAAAAACTGTTTTTT
>TRBV5-4|-|17|-|TRBJ2-7
CASSSPLPGGKSYEQYF
TGTGCCAGCAGCTCCCCCCTCCCAGGGGGGAAGTCCTACGAGCAGTACTTC
>TRBV7-2|-|15|-|TRBJ1-5
CASSVTEGLSWPQHF
TGTGCCAGCAGCGTCACGGAGGGGTTGAGCTGGCCCCAGCATTTT
>TRBV30|-|13|-|TRBJ2-7
CAWSVRPVYEQYF
TGTGCCTGGAGTGTACGCCCAGTTTACGAGCAGTACTTC
>TRBV5-4|-|12|-|TRBJ1-1
CASSLEVGGAFF
TGTGCCAGCAGCTTGGAGGTTGGCGGAGCTTTCTTT
>TRBV27|TRBD1|11|few|TRBJ1-2
CASSRGQSYTF
TGTGCCAGCAGTCGGGGACAGTCTTACACCTTC
>TRBV5-1|-|12|-|TRBJ2-2
CASRFSGGELFF
TGCGCCAGCCGTTTCAGTGGCGGGGAGCTGTTTTTT
>TRBV4-2|-|15|-|TRBJ2-2
CASREARGASGELFF
TGTGCCAGCAGGGAGGCCAGGGGGGCATCCGGGGAGCTGTTTTTT
>TRBV5-6|TRBD1|15|-|TRBJ2-1
CASSPTDRGYNEQFF
TGTGCCAGCAGCCCTACGGACAGGGGTTACAATGAGCAGTTCTTC
>TRBV2|TRBD1|16|-|TRBJ1-2
CASSRTGVNRGDGYTF
TGTGCCAGCAGCCGGACAGGGGTAAACAGGGGTGATGGCTACACCTTC
>TRBV30|-|16|-|TRBJ2-2
CAWAPRGVSNTGELFF
TGTGCCTGGGCCCCACGCGGAGTTTCGAACACCGGGGAGCTGTTTTTT
>TRBV7-9|-|12|-|TRBJ1-2
CASSDRGGGYTF
TGTGCCAGCAGCGACCGAGGCGGTGGCTACACCTTC
>TRBV5-1|-|15|-|TRBJ2-6
CASSWSPAGANVLTF
TGCGCCAGCAGCTGGTCGCCAGCTGGGGCCAACGTCCTGACTTTC
>TRBV18|-|13|-|TRBJ2-2
CASSPSGSRELFF
TGTGCCAGCTCACCATCGGGGTCCCGGGAGCTGTTTTTT
>TRBV14|-|12|few|TRBJ2-1
CASRDRGNEQFF
TGTGCCAGCAGGGATAGGGGGAATGAGCAGTTCTTC
>TRBV10-2|-|15|-|TRBJ2-7
CASSDRTPSSYEQYF
TGCGCCAGCAGTGATCGGACACCGAGCTCCTACGAGCAGTACTTC
>TRBV7-9|-|16|once|TRBJ2-2
CASSFPRGAPSGELFF
TGTGCCAGCAGCTTCCCTCGGGGGGCCCCCTCCGGGGAGCTGTTTTTT
>TRBV5-1|TRBD1|16|once|TRBJ2-2
CASSSWTGGNTGELFF
TGCGCCAGCAGCTCCTGGACAGGGGGAAACACCGGGGAGCTGTTTTTT
>TRBV28|-|15|once|TRBJ1-1
CASSLRQLMNTEAFF
TGTGCCAGCAGTTTGAGACAGCTCATGAACACTGAAGCTTTCTTT
>TRBV30|-|11|-|TRBJ1-1
CAWSVGFEAFF
TGTGCCTGGAGTGTCGGGTTTGAAGCTTTCTTT
>TRBV7-3|-|15|-|TRBJ2-1
CASSFPAGGQNEQFF
TGTGCCAGCAGCTTCCCGGCAGGGGGGCAAAATGAGCAGTTCTTC
>TRBV13|-|15|-|TRBJ2-5
CASSSLSVALETQYF
TGTGCCAGCAGCTCCCTCTCTGTAGCCCTGGAGACCCAGTACTTC
>TRBV4-2|-|14|-|TRBJ2-3
CASSQAGSTDTQYF
TGTGCCAGCAGCCAAGCGGGGAGCACAGATACGCAGTATTTT
>TRBV9|-|14|-|TRBJ2-7
CASSAGLAGYEQYF
TGTGCCAGCAGCGCGGGACTGGCGGGATACGAGCAGTACTTC
>TRBV5-1|TRBD1|16|-|TRBJ2-2
CASSLRDSQNTGELFF
TGCGCCAGCAGCCTCCGGGACAGCCAGAACACCGGGGAGCTGTTTTTT
>TRBV25-1|TRBD1|14|-|TRBJ2-7
CASSVGQGLHEQYF
TGTGCCAGCAGTGTGGGACAGGGGTTACACGAGCAGTACTTC
>TRBV19|-|14|-|TRBJ2-7
CASSKGLWGNEQYF
TGTGCCAGTAGTAAGGGGCTCTGGGGCAACGAGCAGTACTTC
>TRBV5-1|TRBD1|15|-|TRBJ1-2
CASSLISGQNYGYTF
TGCGCCAGCAGCTTGATTTCGGGACAGAACTATGGCTACACCTTC
>TRBV28|TRBD1|14|-|TRBJ1-6
CASANRGFNSPLHF
TGTGCCAGCGCCAACAGGGGCTTTAATTCACCCCTCCACTTT
>TRBV27|TRBD1|15|-|TRBJ1-1
CASSPGQGAYTEAFF
TGTGCCAGCAGTCCGGGACAGGGGGCATATACTGAAGCTTTCTTT
>TRBV9|-|18|-|TRBJ2-5
CASSAAFESYVDKRTQYF
TGTGCCAGCAGCGCAGCCTTCGAGTCTTACGTTGACAAGAGGACCCAGTACTTC
>TRBV25-1|TRBD1|16|-|TRBJ1-2
CASSEETGVYGYGYTF
TGTGCCAGCAGTGAAGAAACAGGGGTGTACGGCTATGGCTACACCTTC
>TRBV9|-|15|once|TRBJ1-3
CASSASGGPGNTIYF
TGTGCCAGCAGCGCCTCGGGGGGGCCTGGAAACACCATATATTTT
>TRBV5-8|-|12|-|TRBJ1-2
CASRGTSYGYTF
TGTGCCAGCAGGGGGACATCCTATGGCTACACCTTC
>TRBV7-9|-|14|-|TRBJ2-5
CASSLVLRQETQYF
TGTGCCAGCAGCTTAGTCCTGCGGCAAGAGACCCAGTACTTC
>TRBV28|TRBD2|14|-|TRBJ2-7
CASSLDSGSHEQYF
TGTGCCAGCAGTTTAGATAGCGGGAGCCACGAGCAGTACTTC
>TRBV7-2|-|12|-|TRBJ2-4
CASSRTGDIQYF
TGTGCCAGCAGCCGGACGGGGGACATTCAGTACTTC
>TRBV5-1|TRBD2|17|-|TRBJ2-3
CASSLATSGSSRDTQYF
TGCGCCAGCAGCTTGGCCACTAGCGGGAGTTCAAGAGATACGCAGTATTTT
>TRBV7-9|-|15|-|TRBJ2-1
CASSKARALGDEQFF
TGTGCCAGCAGCAAAGCAAGGGCCCTCGGGGATGAGCAGTTCTTC
>TRBV6-5|TRBD2|15|-|TRBJ2-5
CASSYGGVYQETQYF
TGTGCCAGCAGTTACGGGGGGGTGTACCAAGAGACCCAGTACTTC
>TRBV5-1|-|14|-|TRBJ2-7
CASSRQSLAQEQYF
TGCGCCAGCAGCCGACAGAGTTTAGCCCAGGAGCAGTACTTC
>TRBV18|TRBD1|17|-|TRBJ2-7
CASSPTSASGTVYEQYF
TGTGCCAGCTCACCAACGAGCGCCTCGGGGACAGTCTACGAGCAGTACTTC
>TRBV28|-|17|-|TRBJ2-3
CATLKGIGRGRTDTQYF
TGTGCCACCCTCAAAGGTATCGGCAGGGGGAGGACAGATACGCAGTATTTT
>TRBV28|-|13|-|TRBJ2-3
CASLTPSTDTQYF
TGTGCCAGCTTGACACCAAGCACAGATACGCAGTATTTT
>TRBV5-1|TRBD2|14|-|TRBJ2-1
CASRIAGGDGEQFF
TGCGCCAGCAGAATAGCGGGGGGCGATGGGGAGCAGTTCTTC